Here is one T cell receptor (beta chain) with its context. The CDR3 covers 15 residues. The germline gives CDR1 SEHNR, CDR2 FQNEAQ (reference sequence). Trimming at V came to 3 bases and at J to 3 bases, leaving 3 bases not matched to a gene. The data are from a study of blood T cell repertoires in COVID-19. Study-level information: Sources were T cells, B-cell-depleted T cells, or PBMCs; the material itself was cDNA or gDNA.

Authors' data handling: Quantification of nucleated cells was approximated via reference gene primer amplification. This table comes from immunoSEQ multiplex PCR, and its TCRdb copy is limited to in-frame clones, with some not included. The DNA gave D and trimming, while V, J and clone size come from that table. Here the sample spans roughly 130,000 clones, over 75% being singletons. The TCR sequence derives from a woman aged 60-75 years with acute or convalescent COVID-19. Specimen: peripheral blood. V usage is TRBV7-9 and J usage is TRBJ2-2; 8 nucleotides align to TRBD2. CDR3 nucleotides: TGTGCCAGCAGCTTGCGGGAGGTCGACACCGGGGAGCTGTTTTTT. This gives the protein CASSLREVDTGELFF.